The clone carrying this T cell receptor (beta chain) has only one observation. This entry is derived from a study of OX40 agonist ivuxolimab in advanced cancers. The wider study: With a range of about 23 to 90, age averaged roughly 61 years, and about 80% were male. Previous treatment with anti-PD-1, anti-PD-L1 or anti-CTLA-4 therapy was allowed; about 44% had received some. Three patients responded partially, comprising one with hepatocellular carcinoma and two with cutaneous melanoma.

Trimming shortened V by 0 bases and J by 5 bases, and 11 bases separated the two germline ends. The CDR3 totals 14 residues. Germline loops: CDR1 SGHNT, CDR2 YYREEE (reference sequence). TCRdb's table, derived via immunoSEQ multiplex PCR, lists solely in-frame clones and lacks some. The table has some 70,000 clones, roughly 80% seen once; the top ten hold 1.2%. The sample here was CD4+ or CD8+ T cells sorted from blood, taken in a trial of the OX40 agonist ivuxolimab. The chain joins TRBV5-4 to TRBJ1-2, with D unresolved. The clonotype comes from an adult with an advanced solid tumor such as melanoma, head and neck, liver or kidney cancer. CDR3 sequence: CASSLEGGVYGYTF. DNA for the CDR3: TGTGCCAGCAGCTTGGAGGGCGGGGTGTATGGCTACACCTTC.